This TCR beta chain emerged from a study of blood T cell repertoires in COVID-19. The overall study: Samples of COVID-19 (acute and convalescent) were obtained from the United States, Italy and Spain. Sample material is recorded as cDNA or gDNA derived from T cells, B-cell-depleted T cells, or PBMCs.

Seattle patients were enrolled while actively infected and followed longitudinally. Clones were sequenced by immunoSEQ multiplex PCR, and TCRdb holds only the in-frame ones, with some missing. Of over 70,000 clones listed, roughly 88% were seen once; the top ten hold roughly 6.3%. Germline V gene data show CDR1 as SQVTM and CDR2 as ANQGSEA. Deletions cut 4 bases from V and 4 bases from J, with 10 bases between. The CDR3 covers 13 residues. The source is a man between 18 and 35 years old with COVID-19, enrolled during active disease. The genes are TRBV29-1 and TRBJ1-4; D not certain. The material sequenced was peripheral blood. The CDR3 coding sequence is TGCAGCGTTGGTCCGGGGAATAATGAAAAACTGTTTTTT. It codes for CSVGPGNNEKLFF.